The T cell receptor beta chain described here comes from a study of T cells after yellow fever vaccination. Study conclusions and caveats: Most clones from primary vaccination resurfaced after the booster (nearly 97% CD4, about 91% CD8).

The TCR cDNA carried a universal primer site and UMIs from 5'RACE template switching. TCRdb processed the 5' RACE reads anew with MiXCR; each CDR3 protein has one entry. This table holds some 120,000 distinct CDR3 sequences, approximately 8.4% found once. The germline V and J ends were trimmed by 6 bases and 3 bases, with 14 bases remaining between them. CDR1 SGHVS and CDR2 FNYEAQ come from the germline V gene. The CDR3 totals 15 residues. This clonotype was recorded at least ten times. No antigen is known for it. The TCR sequence derives from a man younger than 45 who received the YFV17D yellow fever vaccine. The rearrangement joins TRBV7-6 to TRBJ2-2, with D possibly TRBD1 on 5 matching bases. The starting material was CD8+ T cells sorted from PBMCs, obtained 45 days after the yellow fever booster vaccination. This CDR3 reads CASRSRAADTGELFF. The CDR3 DNA is TGTGCCAGCAGGTCCAGGGCGGCGGACACCGGGGAGCTGTTTTTT.